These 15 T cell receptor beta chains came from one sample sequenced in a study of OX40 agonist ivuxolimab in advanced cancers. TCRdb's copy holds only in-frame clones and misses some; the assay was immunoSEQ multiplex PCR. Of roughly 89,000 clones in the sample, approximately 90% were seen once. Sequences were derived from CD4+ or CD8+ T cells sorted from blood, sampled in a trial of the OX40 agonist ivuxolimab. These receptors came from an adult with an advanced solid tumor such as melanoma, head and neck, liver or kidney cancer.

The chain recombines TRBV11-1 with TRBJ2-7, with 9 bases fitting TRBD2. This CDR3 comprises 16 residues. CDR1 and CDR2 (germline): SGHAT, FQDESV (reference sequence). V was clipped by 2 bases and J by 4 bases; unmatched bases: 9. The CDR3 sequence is CASSLFAASGIYEQYF. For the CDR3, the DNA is TGTGCCAGCAGCTTATTCGCGGCTAGCGGGATTTACGAGCAGTACTTC.

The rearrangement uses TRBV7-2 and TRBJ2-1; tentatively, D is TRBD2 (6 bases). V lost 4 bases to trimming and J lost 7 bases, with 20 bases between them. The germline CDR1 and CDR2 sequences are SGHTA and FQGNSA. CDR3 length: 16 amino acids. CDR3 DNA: TGTGCCAGCAGCTCCCAGACTAGGGTGTTCCAAAATGAGCAGTTCTTC. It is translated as CASSSQTRVFQNEQFF. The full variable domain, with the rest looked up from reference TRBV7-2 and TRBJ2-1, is GAGVSQSPSNKVTEKGKDVELRCDPISGHTALYWYRQSLGQGLEFLIYFQGNSAPDKSGLPSDRFSAERTGGSVSTLTIQRTQQEDSAVYLCASSSQTRVFQNEQFFGPGTRLTVL.

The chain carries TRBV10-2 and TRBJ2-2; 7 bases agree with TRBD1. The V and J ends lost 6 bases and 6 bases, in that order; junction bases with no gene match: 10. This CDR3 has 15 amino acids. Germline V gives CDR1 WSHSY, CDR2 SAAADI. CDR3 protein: CASRPDRVVSGELFF. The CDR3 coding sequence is TGCGCCAGCAGACCTGACAGGGTAGTTTCCGGGGAGCTGTTTTTT.

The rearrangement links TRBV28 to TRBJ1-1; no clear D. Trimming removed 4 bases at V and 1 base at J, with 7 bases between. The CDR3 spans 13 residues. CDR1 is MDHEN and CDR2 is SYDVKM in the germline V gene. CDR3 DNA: TGTGCCAGCAGTTGGGTCCAGAACACTGAAGCTTTCTTT. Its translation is CASSWVQNTEAFF.

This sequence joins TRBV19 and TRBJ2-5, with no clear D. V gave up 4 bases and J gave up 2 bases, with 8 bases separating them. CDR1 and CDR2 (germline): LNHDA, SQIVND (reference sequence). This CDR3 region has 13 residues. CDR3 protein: CASSTISQETQYF. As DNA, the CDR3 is TGTGCCAGTAGTACTATATCACAAGAGACCCAGTACTTC. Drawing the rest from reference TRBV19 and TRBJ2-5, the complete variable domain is DGGITQSPKYLFRKEGQNVTLSCEQNLNHDAMYWYRQDPGQGLRLIYYSQIVNDFQKGDIAEGYSVSREKKESFPLTVTSAQKNPTAFYLCASSTISQETQYFGPGTRLLVL.

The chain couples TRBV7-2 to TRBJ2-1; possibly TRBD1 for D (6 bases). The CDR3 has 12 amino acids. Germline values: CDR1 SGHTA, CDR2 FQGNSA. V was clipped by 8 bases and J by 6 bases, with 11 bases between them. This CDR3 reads CASGGFGNEQFF. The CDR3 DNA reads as TGTGCCAGCGGGGGCTTCGGCAATGAGCAGTTCTTC.

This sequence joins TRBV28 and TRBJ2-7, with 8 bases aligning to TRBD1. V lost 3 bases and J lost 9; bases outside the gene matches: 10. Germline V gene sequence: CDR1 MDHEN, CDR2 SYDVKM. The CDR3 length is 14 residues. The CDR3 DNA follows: TGTGCCAGCAGTTTGAATTTTGAGGGGACAGGGCAGTACTTC. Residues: CASSLNFEGTGQYF.

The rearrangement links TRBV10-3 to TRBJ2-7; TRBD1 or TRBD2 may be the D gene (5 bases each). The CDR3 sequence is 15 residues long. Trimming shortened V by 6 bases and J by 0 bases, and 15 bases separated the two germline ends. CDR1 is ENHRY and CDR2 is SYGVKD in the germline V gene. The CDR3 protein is CAISSGTQRSYEQYF. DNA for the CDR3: TGTGCCATCAGCTCCGGGACGCAGCGCTCCTACGAGCAGTACTTC.

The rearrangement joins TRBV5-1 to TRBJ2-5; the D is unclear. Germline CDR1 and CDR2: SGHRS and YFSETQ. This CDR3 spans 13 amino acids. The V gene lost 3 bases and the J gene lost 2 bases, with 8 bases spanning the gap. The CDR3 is CASSSQRQETQYF. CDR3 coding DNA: TGCGCCAGCAGCTCCCAGAGACAAGAGACCCAGTACTTC.

The DNA for the CDR3 is TGTGCCAGCAGAGCATCCGGGGAGCTGTTTTTT. This translates into CASRASGELFF. The rearrangement links TRBV2 to TRBJ2-2; D is unresolved. This CDR3 region has 11 residues. V was cut by 6 bases and J by 6 bases, with 5 bases left in between. The germline V gene encodes CDR1 SNHLY and CDR2 FYNNEI. The whole variable domain, remainder taken from reference TRBV2 and TRBJ2-2, is EPEVTQTPSHQVTQMGQEVILRCVPISNHLYFYWYRQILGQKVEFLVSFYNNEISEKSEIFDDQFSVERPDGSNFTLKIRSTKLEDSAMYFCASRASGELFFGEGSRLTVL.

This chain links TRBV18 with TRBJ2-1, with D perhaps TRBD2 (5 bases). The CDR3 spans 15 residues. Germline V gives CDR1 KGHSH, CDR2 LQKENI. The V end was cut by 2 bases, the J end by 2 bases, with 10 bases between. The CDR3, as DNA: TGTGCCAGCTCACCATCGGGGAGCGCCTACAATGAGCAGTTCTTC. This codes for CASSPSGSAYNEQFF.

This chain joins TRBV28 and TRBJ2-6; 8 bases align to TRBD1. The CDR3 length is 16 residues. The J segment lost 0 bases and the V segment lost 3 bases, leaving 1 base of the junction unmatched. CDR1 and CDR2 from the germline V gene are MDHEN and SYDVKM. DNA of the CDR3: TGTGCCAGCAGTTTGGACAGGGACTCTGGGGCCAACGTCCTGACTTTC. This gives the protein CASSLDRDSGANVLTF.

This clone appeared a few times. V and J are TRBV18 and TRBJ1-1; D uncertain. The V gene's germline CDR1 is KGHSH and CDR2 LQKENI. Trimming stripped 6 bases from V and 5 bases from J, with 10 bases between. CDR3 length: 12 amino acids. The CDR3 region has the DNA TGTGCCAGCTCCCCCGGACGGACTGAAGCTTTCTTT. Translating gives CASSPGRTEAFF.

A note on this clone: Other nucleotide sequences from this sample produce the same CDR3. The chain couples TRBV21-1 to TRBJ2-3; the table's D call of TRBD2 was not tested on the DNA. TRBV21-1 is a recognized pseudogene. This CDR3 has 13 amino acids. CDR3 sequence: CASSKGRTDTQYF. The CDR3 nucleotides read TGTGCCAGCAGCAAAGGTCGGACAGATACGCAGTATTTT.

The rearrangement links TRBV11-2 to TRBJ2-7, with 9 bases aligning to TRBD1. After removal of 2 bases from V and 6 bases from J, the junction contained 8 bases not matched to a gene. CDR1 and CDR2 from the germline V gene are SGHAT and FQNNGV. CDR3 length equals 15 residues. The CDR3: CASSLRPTGGLEQYF. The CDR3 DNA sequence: TGTGCCAGCAGCTTACGCCCGACAGGGGGGCTCGAGCAGTACTTC.